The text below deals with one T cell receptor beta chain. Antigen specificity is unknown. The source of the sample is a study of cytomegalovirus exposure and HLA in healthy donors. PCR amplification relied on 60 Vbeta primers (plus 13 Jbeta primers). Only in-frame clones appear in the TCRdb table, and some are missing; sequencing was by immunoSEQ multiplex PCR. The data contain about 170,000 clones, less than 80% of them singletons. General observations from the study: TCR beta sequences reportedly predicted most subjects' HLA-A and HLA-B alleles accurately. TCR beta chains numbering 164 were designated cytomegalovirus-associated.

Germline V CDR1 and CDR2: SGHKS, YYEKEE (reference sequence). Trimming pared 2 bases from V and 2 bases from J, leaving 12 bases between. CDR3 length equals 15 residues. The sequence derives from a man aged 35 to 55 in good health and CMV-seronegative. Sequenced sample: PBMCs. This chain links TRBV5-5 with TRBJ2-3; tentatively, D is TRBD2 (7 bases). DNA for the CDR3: TGTGCCAGCAGCTTTCGAGGGGGGGTCACAGATACGCAGTATTTT. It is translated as CASSFRGGVTDTQYF.